The 26 T cell receptor beta chains presented below share a single source sample, sequenced in a study of T cells in Graves' hyperthyroidism and ophthalmopathy. There were TCR beta CDR3 regions amplified from RNA transcripts. With the HTBI primer set, the TCR CDR3 went through a first round of RT-PCR. TCRdb processed the multiplex PCR reads anew with MiXCR; each CDR3 protein has one entry. The table includes about half a million distinct CDR3 sequences, approximately 24% detected once. The sequenced material came from blood. These receptors were taken from a woman aged 30 to 39 with Graves' ophthalmopathy.

This clonotype was detected many times. The V gene is TRBV6-5, the J gene TRBJ2-5; 15 positions agree with TRBD2. The V gene's germline CDR1 is MNHEY and CDR2 SVGAGI. V lost 2 bases, J lost 4 bases, and 8 bases stayed unmatched. The CDR3 spans 18 residues. CDR3 nucleotides: TGTGCCAGCAGTTACGGAGGACTAGCGGGGGGGCCGGGAGAGACCCAGTACTTC. This encodes CASSYGGLAGGPGETQYF.

This clonotype was counted ten times or more. This chain connects TRBV6-2 or TRBV6-3 to TRBJ1-1; 8 bases are a match to TRBD1. The CDR3 sequence is 13 residues long. V shed 5 bases and J 7 bases; nucleotides not matched to a gene: 6. Germline loops: CDR1 MNHEY, CDR2 SVGEGT. The CDR3 nucleotides read TGTGCCAGCAGTCCCCCCGGGACAGGTGAAGCTTTCTTT. Translation: CASSPPGTGEAFF.

There are many counts of this clonotype. This chain connects TRBV7-3 to TRBJ1-2; TRBD1 aligns across 8 bases. V was clipped by 3 bases and J by 4 bases; unmatched bases: 4. The CDR3 is 14 amino acids. In germline, CDR1 is SGHTA, CDR2 FQGTGA. CDR3 nucleotides: TGTGCCAGCAGCTTCCCAGGGGGCGGCTATGGCTACACCTTC. Its protein is CASSFPGGGYGYTF.

This clonotype was seen ten or more times. The chain has TRBV10-3 and TRBJ2-7; TRBD1 aligns across 7 bases. V lost 6 bases and J lost 3; bases outside the gene matches: 2. CDR1 is ENHRY and CDR2 is SYGVKD in the germline V gene. CDR3 length: 12 residues. CDR3 coding DNA: TGTGCCATCAGCGCAGGGGGCTACGAGCAGTACTTC. Its translation is CAISAGGYEQYF.

The chain is built from TRBV4-1 and TRBJ1-1; perhaps TRBD1 as D (6 bases). Germline values: CDR1 MGHRA, CDR2 YSYEKL. This CDR3 is 17 amino acids long. The V end was cut by 4 bases, the J end by 3 bases, with 21 bases between. CDR3 bases: TGCGCCAGCAGCCCGATACGGGGGGGCACGGCGGACACTGAAGCTTTCTTT. Its translation: CASSPIRGGTADTEAFF.

The rearrangement joins TRBV30 to TRBJ1-1; 8 positions match TRBD1. V gave up 7 bases and J gave up 6 bases; unmatched junction bases: 7. Germline V gene data show CDR1 as GTSNPN and CDR2 as SVGIG (reference sequence). There are 12 residues in the CDR3. The CDR3 sequence: CASDRGGPEAFF. CDR3 nucleotides: TGTGCCTCAGACAGGGGAGGACCTGAAGCTTTCTTT.

This clonotype was seen ten or more times. CDR3 sequence: CASSPRDRGPLYTEAFF. CDR3 DNA: TGCGCCAGCAGCCCCCGGGACAGGGGTCCACTTTACACTGAAGCTTTCTTT. V and J are TRBV5-1 and TRBJ1-1; TRBD1 matches at 10 bases. J lost 3 bases, V lost 4 bases, and 12 bases had no gene match. This CDR3 comprises 17 residues. Germline V lookup: CDR1 SGHRS, CDR2 YFSETQ.

There are many counts of this clonotype. This rearrangement joins TRBV12-3 or TRBV12-4 to TRBJ1-5, with D maybe TRBD1 (5 bases). CDR3 length: 14 residues. The germline V and J ends were trimmed by 8 bases and 2 bases, with 13 bases remaining between them. CDR3 nucleotide sequence: TGTGCCAGCGGCGCCGCGGGGGGCAATCAGCCCCAGCATTTT. It specifies CASGAAGGNQPQHF.

A few counts support this clonotype. V usage is TRBV5-1 and J usage is TRBJ1-6, with TRBD1 as a possible D gene (5 bases). Trimming pared 4 bases from V and 5 bases from J, leaving 13 bases between. The CDR3 runs 15 residues. Germline V gene data show CDR1 as SGHRS and CDR2 as YFSETQ. The CDR3 loop reads CASSKGTGDNSPLHF. The DNA of the CDR3 is TGCGCCAGCAGCAAGGGGACCGGTGATAATTCACCCCTCCACTTT.

The sample holds many counts of this clonotype. The chain has TRBV29-1 and TRBJ1-1, with 7 bases that match TRBD1. The germline V gene encodes CDR1 SQVTM and CDR2 ANQGSEA. This CDR3 has 15 residues. Trimming at V came to 7 bases and at J to 1 base, leaving 12 bases not matched to a gene. The DNA for the CDR3 is TGCAGCGGAGGGATAAGGGGGCGAAAGAACACTGAAGCTTTCTTT. The encoded protein is CSGGIRGRKNTEAFF.

In its sample, this clonotype was seen many times. No DNA is shown, since the ends of the CDR3 on it are uncertain; the CDR3 is the one TCRdb lists. The rearrangement uses TRBV7-8 and TRBJ2-5; the listed D gene, TRBD1, was not tested against the DNA. The CDR3 contains 15 residues when both ends are counted. CDR1 and CDR2 from the germline V gene are SGHVS and FQNEAQ. CDR3: CASSLVVRARETQYF.

The sample holds a few counts of this clonotype. This chain links TRBV4-3 with TRBJ1-5, with unresolved D. The CDR3 runs 15 residues. V lost 0 bases and J lost 1, with 7 bases in between. Germline V CDR1 and CDR2: LGHNA, YSLEER. The CDR3 protein is CASSQDAGSNQPQHF. The CDR3 DNA sequence: TGCGCCAGCAGCCAAGATGCGGGAAGCAATCAGCCCCAGCATTTT.

The chain employs TRBV2 and TRBJ1-2; D may be TRBD1 (6 bases). Germline-derived CDR1 and CDR2 are SNHLY and FYNNEI. This CDR3 spans 14 amino acids. Deletions cut 7 bases from V and 4 bases from J, with 16 bases between. The CDR3 is CASMGTREFYGYTF. The DNA of the CDR3 is TGTGCCAGCATGGGGACACGGGAGTTCTATGGCTACACCTTC.

In its sample, this clonotype was seen many times. The CDR3 nucleotides read TGCAGTGCTAGGCTACAGGGCACTGAAGCTTTCTTT. Encoded protein: CSARLQGTEAFF. The V gene is TRBV20-1, the J gene TRBJ1-1, with D maybe TRBD1 (6 bases). Germline values: CDR1 DFQATT, CDR2 SNEGSKA (reference sequence). Trimming took off 3 bases at V and 4 bases at J, with 9 bases between the two ends. This CDR3 comprises 12 residues.

The genes are TRBV11-2 and TRBJ2-2, with 9 bases lining up with TRBD1. V dropped 4 bases and J dropped 6; count of bases not matched to a gene: 6. Germline V lookup: CDR1 SGHAT, CDR2 FQNNGV. CDR3 length: 15 amino acids. The CDR3 sequence is CASSSIRDRAGELFF. The CDR3 DNA reads as TGTGCCAGCAGCTCGATCCGGGACAGGGCCGGGGAGCTGTTTTTT.

This clonotype was detected ten times or more. The chain joins TRBV20-1 to TRBJ1-1, with 9 bases lining up with TRBD1. V lost 5 bases, J lost 10 bases, and 11 bases stayed unmatched. From germline, CDR1 is DFQATT and CDR2 SNEGSKA (reference sequence). The length of the CDR3 is 13 residues. The CDR3 loop is CSADRDREVGAFF. The CDR3 region has the DNA TGCAGTGCTGATCGGGACAGGGAGGTCGGAGCTTTCTTT.

This clonotype was counted at least ten times. The genes are TRBV11-3 and TRBJ1-5; D perhaps matches TRBD1 (5 bases). The V gene's germline CDR1 is SGHNT and CDR2 YENEEA. The CDR3 spans 15 residues. Trimming stripped 5 bases from V and 3 bases from J, with 14 bases between. The CDR3 coding sequence is TGTGCCAGCAGCCTGAACGGGGGGGACAATCAGCCCCAGCATTTT. It yields the protein CASSLNGGDNQPQHF.

The chain employs TRBV18 and TRBJ1-5; 8 bases are shared with TRBD1. Germline V gene sequence: CDR1 KGHSH, CDR2 LQKENI. This CDR3 is 17 amino acids long. V dropped 4 bases and J dropped 6; count of bases not matched to a gene: 14. The CDR3 coding sequence is TGTGCCAGCTCACGGGGGACGGGGCAGGGGGCAGGTCAGCCCCAGCATTTT. Its protein product is CASSRGTGQGAGQPQHF.

The chain recombines TRBV5-6 with TRBJ1-2; 8 nucleotides match TRBD1. The ends lost 4 bases at V and 5 bases at J; junction bases unmatched: 7. CDR1 and CDR2 (germline): SGHDT, YYEEEE. The CDR3 spans 14 residues. As DNA, the CDR3 is TGTGCCAGCAGCAAGACAGGGGCGGGATATGGCTACACCTTC. It codes for CASSKTGAGYGYTF.

V usage is TRBV6-1 and J usage is TRBJ2-7, with D possibly matching TRBD1 (6 bases). Trimming pared 8 bases from V and 2 bases from J, leaving 19 bases between. The CDR3 has 15 amino acids. The germline CDR1 and CDR2 sequences are MNHNS and SASEGT. CDR3: CASLAGDLAAYEQYF. The CDR3 coding sequence is TGTGCCAGCCTCGCAGGGGATTTGGCGGCCTACGAGCAGTACTTC.

V usage is TRBV12-5 and J usage is TRBJ1-2, with 7 bases aligning to TRBD1. The V gene end was trimmed by 6 bases and the J gene end by 2 bases; junction bases not matched to a gene: 6. The CDR3 extends over 14 amino acids. Germline values: CDR1 LGHNT, CDR2 FRNRAP. The chain's CDR3 is CASGSRGQNYGYTF. DNA for the CDR3: TGTGCTAGTGGGTCCCGGGGACAGAACTATGGCTACACCTTC.

This clonotype showed up many times. This chain links TRBV6-1 with TRBJ1-5; 9 nucleotides line up with TRBD1. The V gene end was trimmed by 2 bases and the J gene end by 5 bases; junction bases not matched to a gene: 13. The CDR3 runs 18 residues. Per germline, CDR1 MNHNS and CDR2 SASEGT. The CDR3: CASSEPYPGQGFHQPQHF. CDR3 nucleotide sequence: TGTGCCAGCAGTGAACCCTATCCGGGACAGGGCTTTCATCAGCCCCAGCATTTT.

V and J are TRBV6-5 and TRBJ2-7; D might be TRBD2 (5 bases). The ends were cut back, 0 bases at V and 2 bases at J, with 8 bases in the middle. The CDR3 contains 14 residues. The germline gives CDR1 MNHEY, CDR2 SVGAGI. The CDR3 nucleotides are TGTGCCAGCAGTTACTCTGGCGGGCCCTACGAGCAGTACTTC. It translates to CASSYSGGPYEQYF.

CDR3: CASSSRRIGTSGGHSDTGELFF. The CDR3 DNA is TGTGCCAGCAGCTCACGGCGGATCGGGACTAGCGGGGGTCACAGCGACACCGGGGAGCTGTTTTTT. The gene calls are TRBV7-1 and TRBJ2-2, with TRBD2 matching 14 bases. TRBV7-1 is recorded as an ORF, its role being uncertain. Trimming took 2 bases from V and 3 from J; bases not matched to a gene: 17. The CDR3 extends over 22 amino acids.

This clonotype has only one observation. A much larger clonotype is one base distant, so this may be a read error. The chain carries TRBV6-2 or TRBV6-3 and TRBJ2-2, with D perhaps matching TRBD2 (7 bases). Germline-derived CDR1 and CDR2 are MNHEY and SVGEGT. Trimming removed 6 bases from V and 6 bases from J, with 20 bases in between. CDR3 length: 16 residues. The CDR3 is CASSGPEGGASGELFF. In DNA, the CDR3 is TGTGCCAGCAGCGGACCCGAAGGGGGGGCCTCCGGGGAGCTGTTTTTT.

This clonotype was counted at least ten times. The V gene is TRBV25-1, the J gene TRBJ1-1; D might be TRBD1 (6 bases). Per germline, CDR1 MGHDK and CDR2 SYGVNS. The CDR3 is made up of 14 amino acids. V lost 7 bases, J lost 6 bases, and 18 bases lay in between. In DNA form, the CDR3 reads TGTGCCAGCAAGCCCCCAGGGGCAAGGGCTGAAGCTTTCTTT. Translation: CASKPPGARAEAFF.